A selection of T cell receptor beta chains follows, all from one sample in a study of shared clonotypes between healthy human individuals. The method was immunoSEQ multiplex PCR; TCRdb's version includes in-frame clones alone and lacks a portion of them. The table shows around 2,000,000 clones, with just under 95% occurring only once. Sequenced material: naive CD8+ T cells sorted from blood. The receptors derive from a man in his late teens or twenties in good health. CDR3s include the opening cysteine and the closing phenylalanine or tryptophan. A D gene is named only where the DNA matches it firmly.

d_call	v_call	j_call	cdr3_nt	cdr3_aa
.	TRBV27	TRBJ2-7	TGTGCCAGCAGTGCCTGGGGCTCCTACGAGCAGTACTTC	CASSAWGSYEQYF
.	TRBV27	TRBJ2-7	TGTGCCAGCAGTCCGCCTGGGGACCCTATATACGAGCAGTACTTC	CASSPPGDPIYEQYF
.	TRBV11-2	TRBJ2-1	TGTGCCAGCAGCTTATTGCTTGAGCAGTTCTTC	CASSLLLEQFF
TRBD1	TRBV19	TRBJ2-7	TGTGCCAGTAAAAGGACAGGGGGCTCCTACGAGCAGTACTTC	CASKRTGGSYEQYF
.	TRBV6-1	TRBJ2-1	TGTGCCAGCAGTGCTTTACAGGCCGCCTCCTACAATGAGCAGTTCTTC	CASSALQAASYNEQFF
.	TRBV6-5	TRBJ2-2	TGTGCCAGCGTTTCTCCCGCGGACACCGGGGAGCTGTTTTTT	CASVSPADTGELFF
.	TRBV4-1	TRBJ2-7	TGCGCCAGCAGCCAAAGTAGGACCTACGAGCAGTACTTC	CASSQSRTYEQYF
.	TRBV5-1	TRBJ2-1	TGCGCCAGCAGCCCCGGCGGATTTACAAATGAGCAGTTCTTC	CASSPGGFTNEQFF
.	TRBV11-3	TRBJ1-6	TGTGCCAGCACCGATTCGACCGAACACGATTCACCCCTCCACTTT	CASTDSTEHDSPLHF
.	TRBV9	TRBJ1-2	TGTGCCAGCAGCGTAGGATCGGGATCCGCCGGCTACACCTTC	CASSVGSGSAGYTF
.	TRBV7-9	TRBJ2-7	TGTGCCAGCAGCTTAGAGATTTACGAGCAGTACTTC	CASSLEIYEQYF